The T cell receptor beta chain described here comes from a study of shared clonotypes between healthy human individuals. Study details: Participating donors consisted of two women and a few men aged 18 to 49.

Germline lookup yields CDR1 SGHKS and CDR2 YYEKEE (reference sequence). This CDR3 region has 16 residues. Germline trimming cut 7 bases from V and 2 bases from J; bases unmatched to any gene: 12. Study results and caveats: Clonotype sharing across donors was expected to vary with sequencing depth.

Comment on this clone: Its antigen is unknown.

TCRdb's copy holds only in-frame clones and misses some; the assay was immunoSEQ multiplex PCR. Of approximately 500,000 clones in the sample, about 96% were seen once. The chain links TRBV5-5 to TRBJ2-3, with 8 bases matching TRBD2. The sequenced material came from naive CD4+ T cells sorted from blood. Documented subset: CD45RA+ positively selected. The sequence was collected from a woman aged 25 to 39 in good health. The CDR3 DNA is TGTGCCAGCCGGGGGGCCGGGACTAGTGTCACAGATACGCAGTATTTT. Protein: CASRGAGTSVTDTQYF.